The 24 T cell receptor beta chains below all came from one sample that was sequenced in a study of cytomegalovirus exposure and HLA in healthy donors. With 60 Vbeta and 13 Jbeta primers, the PCR was carried out. Method: immunoSEQ multiplex PCR; TCRdb's copy keeps in-frame clones and lacks some. Its clone listing holds about 55,000 clones. Sequencing was performed on PBMCs. The receptor source for this set is an older woman in good health and CMV-seropositive.

The chain joins TRBV7-9 to TRBJ1-1, with 9 bases aligning to TRBD1. This CDR3 region has 15 residues. The V and J ends lost 5 bases and 4 bases, in that order; junction bases with no gene match: 8. The germline CDR1 and CDR2 sequences are SEHNR and FQNEAQ (reference sequence). The CDR3 DNA reads TGTGCCAGCAGCCCGGACTTACAGGGGGCCACTGAAGCTTTCTTT. The encoded protein is CASSPDLQGATEAFF.

The chain carries TRBV19 and TRBJ1-5, with TRBD1 as a possible D gene (6 bases). From germline, CDR1 is LNHDA and CDR2 SQIVND (reference sequence). The CDR3 is 15 residues long. Between the trimmed V and J ends, which lost 4 bases and 2 bases, there was a span of 12 bases. CDR3 in amino acids: CASSTGAVGNQPQHF. The DNA for the CDR3 is TGTGCCAGTAGTACAGGGGCGGTAGGCAATCAGCCCCAGCATTTT.

The CDR3, as DNA: TGTGCCAGCAGTCCCACCGGGCAGGGGGGCTATGGCTACACCTTC. Amino acids: CASSPTGQGGYGYTF. This rearrangement joins TRBV28 to TRBJ1-2; 7 bases line up with TRBD1. V dropped 5 bases and J dropped 4; count of bases not matched to a gene: 10. This CDR3 contains 15 residues. CDR1 is MDHEN, CDR2 SYDVKM, per germline.

The chain couples TRBV18 to TRBJ2-3; D remains unclear. CDR3 length equals 13 residues. V was cut by 4 bases and J by 1 base, with 6 bases left in between. Germline CDR1 and CDR2: KGHSH and LQKENI. CDR3 residues: CASSLIRTDTQYF. CDR3 DNA sequence: TGTGCCAGCTCACTTATTCGCACAGATACGCAGTATTTT.

The rearrangement links TRBV7-2 to TRBJ1-6; D not certain. CDR3 length: 14 residues. Trimming took 5 bases from V and 8 from J, leaving 13 bases between them. CDR1 and CDR2 (germline): SGHTA, FQGNSA. CDR3 DNA sequence: TGTGCCAGCAGCATCCCGGGTCGGGATTCACCCCTCCACTTT. This codes for CASSIPGRDSPLHF.

J is TRBJ1-1 and V is TRBV6-4; 9 bases are a match to TRBD1. Germline values: CDR1 MRHNA, CDR2 SNTAGT. The CDR3 is 12 amino acids. The J segment lost 8 bases and the V segment lost 7 bases, leaving 5 bases of the junction unmatched. The CDR3 loop reads CASIRTGAEAFF. The DNA of the CDR3 is TGTGCCAGCATTCGGACAGGGGCAGAAGCTTTCTTT.

This sequence joins TRBV27 and TRBJ1-4; unclear D gene. Germline-derived CDR1 and CDR2 are MNHEY and SMNVEV (reference sequence). The V gene lost 5 bases and the J gene lost 14 bases, with 12 bases spanning the gap. This CDR3 contains 11 residues. CDR3 sequence reads: CASSGGPNLFF. DNA of the CDR3: TGTGCCAGCAGTGGAGGACCGAACCTGTTTTTT.

The chain carries TRBV7-2 and TRBJ1-1; no clear D. Trimming removed 1 base at V and 5 bases at J, with 8 bases between. Germline V gives CDR1 SGHTA, CDR2 FQGNSA. This CDR3 has 13 amino acids. The CDR3 nucleotides are TGTGCCAGCAGCTTAGTGGAGAAGACTGAAGCTTTCTTT. The encoded protein is CASSLVEKTEAFF.

This chain connects TRBV5-6 to TRBJ1-5; TRBD1 aligns across 7 bases. The CDR3 is made up of 14 amino acids. Unmatched junction bases numbered 6, after V lost 6 bases and J lost 3 bases. Germline V gene data show CDR1 as SGHDT and CDR2 as YYEEEE. The CDR3 DNA reads as TGTGCCAGCACCCTGGGACAGTACAATCAGCCCCAGCATTTT. Its protein is CASTLGQYNQPQHF.

The rearrangement joins TRBV7-9 to TRBJ2-7; no definite D call. Trimming took off 5 bases at V and 0 bases at J, with 11 bases between the two ends. Germline values: CDR1 SEHNR, CDR2 FQNEAQ (reference sequence). CDR3 length equals 14 residues. CDR3 region: CASSPKRFSYEQYF. DNA of the CDR3: TGTGCCAGCAGCCCAAAGCGTTTCTCCTACGAGCAGTACTTC. Filled out from reference TRBV7-9 and TRBJ2-7, the complete variable domain reads DTGVSQNPRHKITKRGQNVTFRCDPISEHNRLYWYRQTLGQGPEFLTYFQNEAQLEKSRLLSDRFSAERPKGSFSTLEIQRTEQGDSAMYLCASSPKRFSYEQYFGPGTRLTVT.

The gene calls are TRBV7-8 and TRBJ2-7; D not certain. Between the trimmed V and J ends, which lost 2 bases and 2 bases, there was a span of 4 bases. The CDR3 extends over 12 amino acids. Looked up from germline, CDR1 is SGHVS and CDR2 is FQNEAQ. CDR3 DNA: TGTGCCAGCAGCTTAACGGCCTACGAGCAGTACTTC. It translates to CASSLTAYEQYF.

The V gene is TRBV6-5, the J gene TRBJ1-2; D is possibly TRBD1 (5 bases). Trimming removed 6 bases from V and 7 bases from J, with 9 bases in between. This CDR3 has 11 residues. CDR1 is MNHEY and CDR2 is SVGAGI in the germline V gene. The CDR3 bases are TGTGCCAGCAGCCAGGGTGGTGGCTACACCTTC. Translated, it gives CASSQGGGYTF.

The J gene is TRBJ2-3, the V gene TRBV5-1; the D is unclear. Deletions cut 7 bases from V and 0 bases from J, with 6 bases between. This CDR3 has 12 residues. Germline V gene lookup returns CDR1 SGHRS and CDR2 YFSETQ. CDR3 region: CASYSSTDTQYF. CDR3 nucleotides: TGCGCCAGCTATTCTAGCACAGATACGCAGTATTTT.

The chain combines TRBV10-3 with TRBJ1-1; possibly TRBD1 for D (5 bases). Looked up from germline, CDR1 is ENHRY and CDR2 is SYGVKD. Trimming took 9 bases from V and 5 from J, leaving 19 bases between them. The CDR3 sequence is 14 residues long. CDR3 protein: CAITWERGGTEAFF. The CDR3, as DNA: TGTGCCATAACTTGGGAAAGGGGAGGAACTGAAGCTTTCTTT.

The chain recombines TRBV29-1 with TRBJ2-3, with a tentative D call TRBD1 (6 bases). Germline-derived CDR1 and CDR2 are SQVTM and ANQGSEA. This CDR3 spans 13 amino acids. Trimming took off 6 bases at V and 6 bases at J, with 16 bases between the two ends. The CDR3 nucleotides read TGCAGCGTGAAACAGGGTGGGTCCGATACGCAGTATTTT. Its protein product is CSVKQGGSDTQYF.

This chain connects TRBV18 to TRBJ2-3; 9 bases line up with TRBD2. The CDR3 extends over 16 amino acids. V gave up 5 bases and J gave up 2 bases; unmatched junction bases: 8. CDR1 is KGHSH, CDR2 LQKENI, per germline. This chain's CDR3 is CASSNSGGPPTDTQYF. Here the CDR3 DNA reads TGTGCCAGCTCAAACAGCGGGGGGCCCCCCACAGATACGCAGTATTTT.

The rearrangement joins TRBV7-2 to TRBJ2-3; unclear D gene. Germline assignment: CDR1 SGHTA and CDR2 FQGNSA. The CDR3 totals 14 residues. The V and J ends lost 7 bases and 4 bases respectively, with 15 bases between them. Written as DNA, the CDR3 is TGTGCCAGCATCCTCCCCGGTCGGGCAGATACGCAGTATTTT. It specifies CASILPGRADTQYF.

V is TRBV28 and J is TRBJ1-1; perhaps TRBD1 as D (5 bases). V lost 2 bases and J lost 0, with 16 bases in between. CDR3 length: 17 residues. CDR1 and CDR2 from the germline V gene are MDHEN and SYDVKM. The CDR3 here is CASSLENRMVMNTEAFF. CDR3 coding DNA: TGTGCCAGCAGTTTAGAGAACAGGATGGTAATGAACACTGAAGCTTTCTTT.

On this clone: The junction and the germline gene differ at one end; a read error may be behind it. The same CDR3 arises from other DNA sequences in this sample as well. The CDR3 bases are TGTGCCAGCAGTTACGGGACAGGGGGCTATAATTCACCCCTACACTTT. It codes for CASSYGTGGYNSPLHF. The chain links TRBV6-5 to TRBJ1-6, with 12 bases matching TRBD1. Germline V gene data show CDR1 as MNHEY and CDR2 as SVGAGI. The CDR3 spans 16 residues.

Here the CDR3 DNA reads TGTGCCACCAGCAGAGATGGGCTAGCGGGGGGCCAGCAGTACTTC. This gives the protein CATSRDGLAGGQQYF. This chain links TRBV15 with TRBJ2-7; 11 nucleotides match TRBD2. V lost 0 bases to trimming and J lost 8 bases; unmatched junction nucleotides: 6. This CDR3 region has 15 residues. Germline lookup yields CDR1 LNHNV and CDR2 YYDKDF (reference sequence).

The rearrangement joins TRBV6-6 to TRBJ2-1; 7 nucleotides match TRBD1. The CDR3 covers 14 residues. In germline, CDR1 is MNHNY, CDR2 SVGAGI (reference sequence). V gave up 3 bases and J gave up 7 bases; unmatched junction bases: 6. CDR3 residues: CASSYSTGLNEQFF. CDR3 nucleotide sequence: TGTGCCAGCAGTTATTCGACAGGGCTGAATGAGCAGTTCTTC.

V and J are TRBV5-1 and TRBJ2-1; TRBD1 matches 11 bases. Germline trimming cut 0 bases from V and 9 bases from J; bases unmatched to any gene: 8. Germline CDR1 reads SGHRS; CDR2 reads YFSETQ. The CDR3 is made up of 16 amino acids. CDR3 protein: CASSLAAGQGVGEQFF. CDR3 DNA sequence: TGCGCCAGCAGCTTGGCCGCGGGACAGGGGGTTGGTGAGCAGTTCTTC.

The chain links TRBV4-2 to TRBJ2-1; 7 positions agree with TRBD1. Per the germline V gene, CDR1 is LGHNA and CDR2 is YNFKEQ. The CDR3 consists of 16 residues. Trimming removed 0 bases from V and 7 bases from J; junction bases left unmatched: 9. The CDR3 coding sequence is TGTGCCAGCAGCCAAGATCCGGGCAGGGGGAATAATGAGCAGTTCTTC. Protein product: CASSQDPGRGNNEQFF.

A note on this clone: The germline gene is not matched at one end of the junction; a read error may be the cause. The chain recombines TRBV7-7 with TRBJ2-3, with 8 bases fitting TRBD2. Germline values: CDR1 SSHAT, CDR2 FNYEAQ (reference sequence). The CDR3 is 13 amino acids. CDR3: CASSLSSGVTQYF. The CDR3 DNA is TGTGCTAGCAGCTTGAGTAGCGGGGTGACGCAGTATTTT. Complete variable domain (other parts from reference TRBV7-7 and TRBJ2-3): GAGVSQSPRYKVTKRGQDVTLRCDPISSHATLYWYQQALGQGPEFLTYFNYEAQPDKSGLPSDRFSAERPEGSISTLTIQRTEQRDSAMYRCASSLSSGVTQYFGPGTRLTVL.